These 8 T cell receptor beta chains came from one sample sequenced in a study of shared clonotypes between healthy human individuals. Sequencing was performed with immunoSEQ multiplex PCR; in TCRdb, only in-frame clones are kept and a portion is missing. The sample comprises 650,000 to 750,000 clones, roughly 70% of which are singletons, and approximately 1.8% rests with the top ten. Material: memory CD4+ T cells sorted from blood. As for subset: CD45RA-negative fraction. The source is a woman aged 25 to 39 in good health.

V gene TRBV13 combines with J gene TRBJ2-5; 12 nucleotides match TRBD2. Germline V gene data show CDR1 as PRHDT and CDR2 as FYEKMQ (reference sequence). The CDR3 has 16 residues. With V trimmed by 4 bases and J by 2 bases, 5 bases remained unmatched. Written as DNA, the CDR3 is TGTGCCAGCAGCTCCTGGACTAGCGGGAAACAAGAGACCCAGTACTTC. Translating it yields CASSSWTSGKQETQYF.

This CDR3 is CASSETGYQETQYF. DNA for the CDR3: TGTGCCAGCAGCGAGACAGGGTACCAAGAGACCCAGTACTTC. The chain combines TRBV2 with TRBJ2-5, with 7 bases that match TRBD1. Unmatched junction bases numbered 4, after V lost 6 bases and J lost 0 bases. CDR3 size: 14 residues. The germline CDR1 and CDR2 sequences are SNHLY and FYNNEI.

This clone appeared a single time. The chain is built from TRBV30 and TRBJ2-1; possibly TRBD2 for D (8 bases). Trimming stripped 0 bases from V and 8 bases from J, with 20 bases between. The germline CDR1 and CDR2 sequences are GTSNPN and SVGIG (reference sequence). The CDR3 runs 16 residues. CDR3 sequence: CAWSVGGLARGDEQFF. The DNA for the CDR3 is TGTGCCTGGAGTGTAGGTGGACTAGCCAGGGGGGATGAGCAGTTCTTC.

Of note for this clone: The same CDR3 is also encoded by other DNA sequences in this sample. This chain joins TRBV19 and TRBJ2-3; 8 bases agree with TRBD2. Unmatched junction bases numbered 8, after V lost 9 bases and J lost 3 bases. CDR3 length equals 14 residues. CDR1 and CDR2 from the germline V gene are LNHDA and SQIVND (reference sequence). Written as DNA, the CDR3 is TGTGCCAGCGCCGGCGGGAGGACGACAGATACGCAGTATTTT. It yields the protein CASAGGRTTDTQYF.

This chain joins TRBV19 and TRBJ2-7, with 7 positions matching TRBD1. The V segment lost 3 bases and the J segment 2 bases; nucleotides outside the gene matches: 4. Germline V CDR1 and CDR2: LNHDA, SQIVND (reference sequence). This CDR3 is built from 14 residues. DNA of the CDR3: TGTGCCAGTAGTATCTCACAGGGGACCTACGAGCAGTACTTC. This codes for CASSISQGTYEQYF. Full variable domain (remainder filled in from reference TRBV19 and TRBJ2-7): DGGITQSPKYLFRKEGQNVTLSCEQNLNHDAMYWYRQDPGQGLRLIYYSQIVNDFQKGDIAEGYSVSREKKESFPLTVTSAQKNPTAFYLCASSISQGTYEQYFGPGTRLTVT.

The CDR3 coding sequence is TGTGCCAGCAGTTTGCCGACAGGGGCAGGCTACGAGCAGTACTTC. Protein product: CASSLPTGAGYEQYF. This rearrangement joins TRBV28 to TRBJ2-7, with 8 bases matching TRBD1. The CDR3 spans 15 residues. V gave up 3 bases and J gave up 3 bases; unmatched junction bases: 7. Germline CDR1 is MDHEN and CDR2 is SYDVKM.

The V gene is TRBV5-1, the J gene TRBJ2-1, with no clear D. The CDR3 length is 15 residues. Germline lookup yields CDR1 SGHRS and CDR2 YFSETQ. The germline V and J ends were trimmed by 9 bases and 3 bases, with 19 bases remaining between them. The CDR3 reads CATSEGTVGYNEQFF. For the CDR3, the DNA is TGCGCCACCTCCGAAGGAACGGTGGGCTACAATGAGCAGTTCTTC.

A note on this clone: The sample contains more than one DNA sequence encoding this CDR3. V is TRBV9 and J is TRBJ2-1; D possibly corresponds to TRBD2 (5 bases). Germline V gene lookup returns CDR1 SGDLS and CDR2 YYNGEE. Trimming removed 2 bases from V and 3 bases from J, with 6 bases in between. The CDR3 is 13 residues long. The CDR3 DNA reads TGTGCCAGCAGCGTGGAGGACTACAATGAGCAGTTCTTC. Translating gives CASSVEDYNEQFF.